These 10 T cell receptor beta chains share one sample of origin, sequenced in a study of blood T cell repertoires in COVID-19. Repertoires were generated with immunoSEQ multiplex PCR, while TCRdb's copy carries only in-frame clones and drops some. The data contain around 80,000 clones, roughly 80% of them singletons. Input material: peripheral blood. These receptors were taken from an elderly woman with acute or convalescent COVID-19.

In its sample, this clone was seen once. The chain is built from TRBV27 and TRBJ2-3; TRBD2 agrees at 7 bases. V dropped 3 bases and J dropped 4; count of bases not matched to a gene: 4. CDR1 is MNHEY, CDR2 SMNVEV, per germline (reference sequence). CDR3 length: 14 amino acids. CDR3 sequence: CASSFVAGSDTQYF. CDR3 DNA sequence: TGTGCCAGCAGTTTCGTAGCGGGTTCAGATACGCAGTATTTT.

This sequence joins TRBV4-1 and TRBJ2-7; D ambiguous. This CDR3 contains 13 residues. The V end lost 1 base, the J end lost 4 bases, and 8 bases lay between the germline ends. Per the germline V gene, CDR1 is MGHRA and CDR2 is YSYEKL. CDR3 DNA sequence: TGCGCCAGCAGCCAAGTCAACGCGTACGAGCAGTACTTC. This codes for CASSQVNAYEQYF.

This chain uses TRBV18 with TRBJ2-5; TRBD1 matches at 10 bases. The CDR3 spans 13 residues. V gave up 6 bases and J gave up 5 bases; unmatched junction bases: 3. Germline lookup yields CDR1 KGHSH and CDR2 LQKENI. The CDR3 nucleotides read TGTGCCAGCTCCCGGACAGGGGGGGAGACCCAGTACTTC. Translated, it gives CASSRTGGETQYF. Complete variable domain (other parts from reference TRBV18 and TRBJ2-5): NAGVMQNPRHLVRRRGQEARLRCSPMKGHSHVYWYRQLPEEGLKFMVYLQKENIIDESGMPKERFSAEFPKEGPSILRIQQVVRGDSAAYFCASSRTGGETQYFGPGTRLLVL.

This clone came up a few times. The CDR3 sequence is CASSISSTGKNYGYTF. Written as DNA, the CDR3 is TGTGCCAGTAGTATAAGTTCGACAGGAAAGAACTATGGCTACACCTTC. V and J are TRBV19 and TRBJ1-2; TRBD1 might be the D (6 bases). Trimming took 2 bases from V and 2 from J, leaving 15 bases between them. CDR1 and CDR2 (germline): LNHDA, SQIVND (reference sequence). The CDR3 contains 16 residues.

This clone has more than one count but fewer than ten. This rearrangement joins TRBV5-6 to TRBJ1-5, with a possible D match to TRBD1 (6 bases). Germline CDR1 is SGHDT and CDR2 is YYEEEE. V dropped 4 bases and J dropped 0 bases, with 11 bases sitting between them. CDR3 length: 15 residues. The CDR3 DNA reads TGTGCCAGCAGCCAACAGGGTTATAGCAATCAGCCCCAGCATTTT. Its protein is CASSQQGYSNQPQHF.

The rearrangement links TRBV7-9 to TRBJ1-1; TRBD1 agrees at 11 bases. CDR3 size: 16 residues. The V gene's germline CDR1 is SEHNR and CDR2 FQNEAQ (reference sequence). V trimming: 7 bases; J trimming: 5 bases; junction bases outside the gene matches: 12. CDR3 amino acids: CASNLPRDRGDTEAFF. The CDR3 DNA follows: TGTGCCAGCAACCTTCCCCGGGACAGGGGGGATACTGAAGCTTTCTTT.

The gene calls are TRBV2 and TRBJ2-1, with 12 nucleotides matching TRBD2. V lost 5 bases to trimming and J lost 8 bases; unmatched junction nucleotides: 13. The germline gives CDR1 SNHLY, CDR2 FYNNEI. The CDR3 is 17 residues long. The CDR3 is CASSLGLAGLRGDEQFF. The CDR3 bases are TGTGCCAGCAGTCTGGGACTAGCGGGCCTCCGAGGGGATGAGCAGTTCTTC.

The chain joins TRBV18 to TRBJ1-1; 11 bases match TRBD1. The CDR3 consists of 16 residues. Germline loops: CDR1 KGHSH, CDR2 LQKENI. V dropped 4 bases and J dropped 1; count of bases not matched to a gene: 5. As DNA, the CDR3 is TGTGCCAGCTCACACGGACAGGGGGCGAGGAACACTGAAGCTTTCTTT. It specifies CASSHGQGARNTEAFF.

In its sample, this clone was seen a few times. The chain couples TRBV10-2 to TRBJ2-3; 15 nucleotides match TRBD2. This CDR3 has 16 residues. V was pared by 6 bases and J by 5 bases, with 6 bases of the junction left unmatched. The germline V gene encodes CDR1 WSHSY and CDR2 SAAADI. CDR3 protein: CASREGLAGGQDTQYF. In DNA, the CDR3 is TGCGCCAGCAGGGAAGGACTAGCGGGGGGGCAAGATACGCAGTATTTT.

V and J are TRBV11-2 and TRBJ1-5, with 9 bases matching TRBD1. The CDR3 is 15 residues long. J lost 5 bases, V lost 4 bases, and 6 bases had no gene match. The germline V gene has CDR1 SGHAT and CDR2 FQNNGV. This CDR3 is CASSWGTGTHQPQHF. The CDR3 DNA sequence: TGTGCCAGCAGCTGGGGGACAGGGACCCATCAGCCCCAGCATTTT.